The 20 T cell receptor beta chains listed next were all sequenced from one sample in a study of cytomegalovirus exposure and HLA in healthy donors. PCR was performed using 60 Vbeta and 13 Jbeta primers. TCRdb's copy holds only in-frame clones and misses some; the assay was immunoSEQ multiplex PCR. The sample shows under 200,000 clones, approximately 80% of them seen only once. The source material was PBMCs. The receptors stem from a woman aged 40-49 years in good health and CMV-seropositive.

This clone occurred once. The chain employs TRBV4-2 and TRBJ1-2, with D uncertain. This CDR3 has 13 amino acids. Trimming left V 1 base short and J 6 bases short, with 9 bases between. CDR1 and CDR2 from the germline V gene are LGHNA and YNFKEQ. DNA of the CDR3: TGTGCCAGCAGCCAAGGGGAGGTAGATGGCTACACCTTC. Translated, it gives CASSQGEVDGYTF.

The CDR3 is CASSNGLAGYYNEQFF. CDR3 nucleotide sequence: TGTGCCAGTAGCAACGGACTAGCGGGATACTACAATGAGCAGTTCTTC. V is TRBV19 and J is TRBJ2-1; 12 nucleotides agree with TRBD2. The CDR3 contains 16 residues. V trimming: 6 bases; J trimming: 3 bases; junction bases outside the gene matches: 6. The V gene's germline CDR1 is LNHDA and CDR2 SQIVND (reference sequence).

The V call is TRBV12-5, the J call TRBJ2-2, with 10 bases identical to TRBD2. The ends lost 3 bases at V and 7 bases at J; junction bases unmatched: 11. Germline V gene lookup returns CDR1 LGHNT and CDR2 FRNRAP. This CDR3 is 17 amino acids long. The chain's CDR3 is CASGFQTSGRADGELFF. The CDR3 coding sequence is TGTGCTAGTGGTTTCCAAACGAGCGGGAGGGCCGACGGGGAGCTGTTTTTT.

The rearrangement uses TRBV4-1 and TRBJ2-5; tentatively, D is TRBD1 (7 bases). Trimming stripped 1 base from V and 1 base from J, with 13 bases between. The CDR3 covers 16 residues. The V gene's germline CDR1 is MGHRA and CDR2 YSYEKL. The CDR3 coding sequence is TGCGCCAGCAGCCAAGTCCAGGGGGGCTCCCAAGAGACCCAGTACTTC. Protein sequence: CASSQVQGGSQETQYF.

J is TRBJ1-2 and V is TRBV5-1; D might be TRBD1 (5 bases). Trimming took off 0 bases at V and 6 bases at J, with 9 bases between the two ends. CDR3 length: 13 residues. Germline V gives CDR1 SGHRS, CDR2 YFSETQ. The CDR3 coding sequence is TGCGCCAGCAGCTTGGAACAGGAAAATGGCTACACCTTC. This gives the protein CASSLEQENGYTF.

The V and J genes are TRBV30 and TRBJ2-5; D gene unclear. The CDR3 has 12 residues. The V gene lost 0 bases and the J gene lost 1 base, with 3 bases spanning the gap. Looked up from germline, CDR1 is GTSNPN and CDR2 is SVGIG (reference sequence). The CDR3 DNA follows: TGTGCCTGGAGTGTACTCCAAGAGACCCAGTACTTC. Protein product: CAWSVLQETQYF. Supplemented by reference TRBV30 and TRBJ2-5, the full variable domain reads SQTIHQWPATLVQPVGSPLSLECTVEGTSNPNLYWYRQAAGRGLQLLFYSVGIGQISSEVPQNLSASRPQDRQFILSSKKLLLSDSGFYLCAWSVLQETQYFGPGTRLLVL.

This chain links TRBV10-1 with TRBJ2-3; 12 bases agree with TRBD2. From germline, CDR1 is WNHNN and CDR2 SYGVQD (reference sequence). V shed 0 bases and J 4 bases; nucleotides not matched to a gene: 8. This CDR3 contains 18 residues. As DNA, the CDR3 is TGCGCCAGCAGTGAGTCGTTAACTAGCGGGGGGCATGCAGATACGCAGTATTTT. Its protein is CASSESLTSGGHADTQYF.

This rearrangement joins TRBV27 to TRBJ2-1; 9 nucleotides line up with TRBD2. The CDR3 loop spans 15 amino acids. The V gene end was trimmed by 6 bases and the J gene end by 8 bases; junction bases not matched to a gene: 11. The germline gives CDR1 MNHEY, CDR2 SMNVEV (reference sequence). The CDR3 region is CASSSIAGALHEQFF. CDR3 coding DNA: TGTGCCAGCAGCTCTATAGCGGGGGCCCTCCATGAGCAGTTCTTC.

V gene TRBV5-1 combines with J gene TRBJ2-3; maybe TRBD2 (5 bases). V lost 4 bases, J lost 2 bases, and 23 bases lay in between. Germline CDR1 and CDR2: SGHRS and YFSETQ. The length of the CDR3 is 18 residues. The CDR3, as DNA: TGCGCCAGCAGCGTCAATACCTTTAGCGCCACCATCACAGATACGCAGTATTTT. Its translation is CASSVNTFSATITDTQYF. Filled out from reference TRBV5-1 and TRBJ2-3, the complete variable domain reads KAGVTQTPRYLIKTRGQQVTLSCSPISGHRSVSWYQQTPGQGLQFLFEYFSETQRNKGNFPGRFSGRQFSNSRSEMNVSTLELGDSALYLCASSVNTFSATITDTQYFGPGTRLTVL.

The V call is TRBV27, the J call TRBJ2-1, with TRBD2 as a possible D gene (5 bases). The CDR3 sequence is 14 residues long. Germline loops: CDR1 MNHEY, CDR2 SMNVEV (reference sequence). V was clipped by 8 bases and J by 7 bases, with 18 bases between them. Here the CDR3 DNA reads TGTGCCAGCGGCTTCCCGACCGGGAAAAATGAGCAGTTCTTC. Its translation is CASGFPTGKNEQFF.

The chain has TRBV9 and TRBJ2-1, with 8 bases aligning to TRBD2. This CDR3 spans 14 amino acids. CDR1 and CDR2 from the germline V gene are SGDLS and YYNGEE. After removal of 0 bases from V and 8 bases from J, the junction contained 4 bases not matched to a gene. The CDR3 loop reads CASSVEGGRHEQFF. In DNA, the CDR3 is TGTGCCAGCAGCGTAGAGGGCGGGAGGCATGAGCAGTTCTTC.

The chain is built from TRBV9 and TRBJ2-1, with 10 bases identical to TRBD2. Germline CDR1 reads SGDLS; CDR2 reads YYNGEE. The ends lost 4 bases at V and 8 bases at J; junction bases unmatched: 9. There are 15 residues in the CDR3. The chain's CDR3 is CASSLRVAGGDEQFF. Here the CDR3 DNA reads TGTGCCAGCAGCCTTCGGGTAGCGGGAGGCGATGAGCAGTTCTTC.

J is TRBJ1-1 and V is TRBV29-1; TRBD1 is a possible D gene (5 bases). The germline V gene has CDR1 SQVTM and CDR2 ANQGSEA. V shed 7 bases and J shed 4 bases, with 19 bases lying between them. This CDR3 region has 14 residues. The CDR3 here is CSGRGGPSGTEAFF. The CDR3 nucleotides read TGCAGCGGGCGGGGCGGGCCCAGCGGCACTGAAGCTTTCTTT.

Regarding this clone: Other nucleotide sequences in the sample specify the same CDR3. This chain links TRBV18 with TRBJ2-7; 9 bases are shared with TRBD1. CDR1 and CDR2 from the germline V gene are KGHSH and LQKENI. V was clipped by 3 bases and J by 2 bases; unmatched bases: 5. This CDR3 has 15 residues. CDR3 DNA sequence: TGTGCCAGCTCACCTCCGGGACAGGGCCCCTACGAGCAGTACTTC. Translating gives CASSPPGQGPYEQYF. Based on the CDR3 plus reference TRBV18 and TRBJ2-7, the full variable domain is NAGVMQNPRHLVRRRGQEARLRCSPMKGHSHVYWYRQLPEEGLKFMVYLQKENIIDESGMPKERFSAEFPKEGPSILRIQQVVRGDSAAYFCASSPPGQGPYEQYFGPGTRLTVT.

This chain links TRBV18 with TRBJ1-3; no firm D call. Germline lookup yields CDR1 KGHSH and CDR2 LQKENI. The CDR3 has 16 residues. V was trimmed by 0 bases and J by 0 bases, leaving 9 bases between them. CDR3 sequence: CASSPPSGFSGNTIYF. The CDR3 nucleotides read TGTGCCAGCTCACCACCGAGCGGGTTCTCTGGAAACACCATATATTTT.

The chain is built from TRBV11-2 and TRBJ2-3; perhaps TRBD2 as D (6 bases). CDR1 and CDR2 from the germline V gene are SGHAT and FQNNGV. Trimming cost V 5 bases and J 0 bases, with 12 bases left between them. The CDR3 is 15 amino acids. The CDR3 DNA sequence: TGTGCCAGCAGCGATCCCGGGGGAAGCACAGATACGCAGTATTTT. It yields the protein CASSDPGGSTDTQYF.

The chain couples TRBV30 to TRBJ2-7, with D unresolved. This CDR3 spans 12 amino acids. Between the trimmed V and J ends, which lost 0 bases and 3 bases, there was a span of 6 bases. Germline V gene data show CDR1 as GTSNPN and CDR2 as SVGIG (reference sequence). CDR3 nucleotides: TGTGCCTGGAGTGTAACGGGCTACGAGCAGTACTTC. Translation gives CAWSVTGYEQYF.

This chain joins TRBV5-1 and TRBJ2-1; a weak D match, TRBD1 (6 bases). This CDR3 spans 14 amino acids. Germline values: CDR1 SGHRS, CDR2 YFSETQ. With 0 bases removed from V and 9 bases from J, the gap between germline ends came to 13 bases. The CDR3 region has the DNA TGCGCCAGCAGCTTGGGTGTTGGGGGCGGTGAGCAGTTCTTC. Its protein is CASSLGVGGGEQFF.

The chain joins TRBV11-3 to TRBJ2-5, with 8 bases lining up with TRBD1. V gave up 8 bases and J gave up 5 bases; unmatched junction bases: 7. The CDR3 loop spans 13 amino acids. Germline CDR1 and CDR2: SGHNT and YENEEA. DNA of the CDR3: TGTGCCAGCGCCCAGGGGGCAGGGGAGACCCAGTACTTC. This encodes CASAQGAGETQYF. The variable domain in full, completed from reference TRBV11-3 and TRBJ2-5, reads EAGVVQSPRYKIIEKKQPVAFWCNPISGHNTLYWYLQNLGQGPELLIRYENEEAVDDSQLPKDRFSAERLKGVDSTLKIQPAELGDSAVYLCASAQGAGETQYFGPGTRLLVL.

This clone has only a few counts. The chain recombines TRBV29-1 with TRBJ2-7; 11 bases map to TRBD1. The germline gives CDR1 SQVTM, CDR2 ANQGSEA. CDR3 length equals 15 residues. V lost 6 bases to trimming and J lost 4 bases; unmatched junction nucleotides: 11. This CDR3 reads CSVGDPGQGGYEQYF. CDR3 DNA: TGCAGCGTCGGAGACCCGGGACAGGGGGGATACGAGCAGTACTTC.